A selection of T cell receptor beta chains follows, all from one sample in a study of glioma-infiltrating T cells after dendritic cell vaccination. Profiled with immunoSEQ multiplex PCR; TCRdb holds only in-frame clones, not every one. The sample shows approximately 99,000 clones, 75% to 90% of them seen only once. The source was blood, collected after dendritic cell vaccination. These receptor sequences come from a human donor with glioblastoma. Both conserved end residues are part of each CDR3. The D gene is left open where the match is weak. Only part of the rows carry a size: once, few, many, or a class if the clone is expanded.

j_gene,v_gene,abundance,d_gene,CDR3aa
TRBJ1-5,TRBV18,-,TRBD1,CASSPTGPYQPQHF
TRBJ2-3,TRBV10-3,-,TRBD2,CAISRLAGEHTQYF
TRBJ2-7,TRBV28,few,-,CASSGAGKGSYEQYF
TRBJ1-1,TRBV5-1,-,-,CASSLVRETEAFF
TRBJ2-5,TRBV9,-,TRBD2,CASSVAGGAGGPVSETQYF
TRBJ2-7,TRBV15,-,TRBD1,CATSRVGQGARNLYEQYF
TRBJ2-7,TRBV9,-,-,CASSVAAGFSYEQYF
TRBJ2-7,TRBV29-1,-,TRBD1,CSVSLPGQGLYEQYF
TRBJ1-1,TRBV10-1,-,-,CASRDTPNTEAFF
TRBJ2-1,TRBV5-1,-,TRBD2,CASDELAGATYNEQFF
TRBJ1-1,TRBV9,-,-,CASSVAGADTEAFF
TRBJ2-7,TRBV6-1,-,-,CASSGGKSYEQYF
TRBJ2-7,TRBV5-6,few,-,CASSSDSLEQYF
TRBJ1-2,TRBV4-2,-,-,CASSQVTETSNYGYTF
TRBJ2-2,TRBV10-2,-,-,CASRHPRGSSTGELFF
TRBJ2-3,TRBV7-9,-,TRBD2,CASARGTSGFTDTQYF
TRBJ1-3,TRBV28,-,-,CASLDSTSGNTIYF
TRBJ1-2,TRBV6-6,-,-,CASRPSGDGYTF
TRBJ2-7,TRBV2,-,TRBD2,CASRPGLAWSYEQYF
TRBJ1-2,TRBV30,-,-,CAWSQGPFSYTF
TRBJ1-5,TRBV30,-,TRBD1,CAWSVSGGLLSNQPQHF
TRBJ1-1,TRBV7-9,-,-,CASSPREMNTEAFF
TRBJ2-7,TRBV5-1,-,-,CASSLAGRSEQYF
TRBJ2-3,TRBV9,once,TRBD2,CASSLRTSPSTDTQYF
TRBJ2-2,TRBV5-1,few,-,CASSLRSGGLAGELFF
TRBJ1-4,TRBV2,-,-,CASSEAGSRLREKLFF
TRBJ2-7,TRBV6-4,-,TRBD1,CASNMTGNRYEQYF